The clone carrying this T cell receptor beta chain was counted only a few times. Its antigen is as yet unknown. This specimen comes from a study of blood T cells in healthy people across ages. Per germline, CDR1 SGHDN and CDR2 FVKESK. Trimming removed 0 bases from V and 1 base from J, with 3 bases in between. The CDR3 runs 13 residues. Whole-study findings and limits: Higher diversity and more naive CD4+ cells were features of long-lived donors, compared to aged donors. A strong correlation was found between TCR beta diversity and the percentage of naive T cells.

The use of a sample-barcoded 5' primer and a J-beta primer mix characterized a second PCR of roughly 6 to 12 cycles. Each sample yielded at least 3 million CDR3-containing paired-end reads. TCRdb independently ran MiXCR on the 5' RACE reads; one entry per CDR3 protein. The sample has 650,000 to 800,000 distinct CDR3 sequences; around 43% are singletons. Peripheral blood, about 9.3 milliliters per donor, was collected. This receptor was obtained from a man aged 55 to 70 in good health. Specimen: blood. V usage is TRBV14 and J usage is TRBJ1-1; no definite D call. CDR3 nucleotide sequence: TGTGCCAGCAGCCAAGATTGGAACACTGAAGCTTTCTTT. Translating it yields CASSQDWNTEAFF. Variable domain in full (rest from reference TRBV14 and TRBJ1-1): EAGVTQFPSHSVIEKGQTVTLRCDPISGHDNLYWYRRVMGKEIKFLLHFVKESKQDESGMPNNRFLAERTGGTYSTLKVQPAELEDSGVYFCASSQDWNTEAFFGQGTRLTVV.